These 3 T cell receptor beta chains share one sample of origin, sequenced in a study of blood T cells in healthy people across ages. The authors ran a second PCR of about 7 to 12 cycles using a sample-barcoded 5' primer and a J-beta primer mix. Each CDR3 protein is one row after TCRdb ran MiXCR on the 5' RACE reads. The table lists roughly 800,000 distinct CDR3 sequences, about 53% of them singletons, with approximately 40% in the top ten. The sample comprised blood. The receptors derive from a man aged 80 or over in good health.

This clonotype was observed a few times. The V call is TRBV9, the J call TRBJ2-5, with TRBD1 matching 8 bases. The CDR3 totals 15 residues. The V gene's germline CDR1 is SGDLS and CDR2 YYNGEE. V gave up 4 bases and J gave up 3 bases; unmatched junction bases: 8. The CDR3 bases are TGTGCCAGCAGCCTCTCGGGGACAGGAAAAGAGACCCAGTACTTC. This codes for CASSLSGTGKETQYF.

A remark on this clonotype: An end of the junction does not agree with germline; a read error may underlie this. The V and J genes are TRBV12-3 or TRBV12-4 and TRBJ2-1, with D possibly TRBD2 on 5 matching bases. The CDR3 totals 13 residues. The CDR3 spells CASSGLGNNQQFF. CDR3 sequence (DNA): TGTGCCAGCAGTGGACTGGGGAACAATCAGCAGTTCTTC.

The J gene is TRBJ1-1, the V gene TRBV6-5; possible D gene TRBD1, 5 bases. V gave up 6 bases and J gave up 7 bases, with 15 bases separating them. Germline V CDR1 and CDR2: MNHEY, SVGAGI. The CDR3 covers 13 residues. The CDR3 nucleotides are TGTGCCAGCAGGCCTAAAAGACAGAGTGAAGCTTTCTTT. This sequence encodes CASRPKRQSEAFF.